These 17 T cell receptor beta chains were all obtained from the same sample, sequenced in a study of early T cells in non-severe SARS-CoV-2 infection. From the 5' RACE reads, TCRdb called clonotypes with MiXCR, one entry per CDR3 protein. The table includes roughly 57,000 distinct CDR3 sequences, approximately 12% detected once. Sequenced: whole blood. Every receptor here comes from an adult who was a healthcare worker with PCR-confirmed SARS-CoV-2 infection or an uninfected control (not recorded which).

This chain connects TRBV12-3 or TRBV12-4 to TRBJ1-3; D possibly corresponds to TRBD1 (6 bases). V lost 5 bases to trimming and J lost 1 base, with 18 bases between them. There are 17 residues in the CDR3. The CDR3 nucleotides are TGTGCCAGCAGTCCAACCCTGAGGGACACTTCTGGAAACACCATATATTTT. Translation gives CASSPTLRDTSGNTIYF.

The chain links TRBV7-8 to TRBJ1-2, with 9 positions matching TRBD1. CDR3 size: 16 residues. Germline V CDR1 and CDR2: SGHVS, FQNEAQ. Unmatched junction bases numbered 11, after V lost 5 bases and J lost 4 bases. The CDR3 sequence: CASSKGLGQGIYGYTF. The CDR3 nucleotides read TGTGCCAGCAGCAAGGGGTTGGGACAGGGAATCTATGGCTACACCTTC.

CDR3 in DNA: TGTGCCATCAGACCCGAAGTCCAAGAGACCCAGTACTTC. Translation: CAIRPEVQETQYF. The rearrangement uses TRBV10-3 and TRBJ2-5; D is unclear. The CDR3 is 13 residues long. Germline V gene sequence: CDR1 ENHRY, CDR2 SYGVKD. Trimming removed 6 bases from V and 1 base from J, with 9 bases in between.

Many counts were recorded for this clonotype. V usage is TRBV6-6 and J usage is TRBJ2-1; 8 bases map to TRBD1. The germline CDR1 and CDR2 sequences are MNHNY and SVGAGI (reference sequence). V was pared by 6 bases and J by 6 bases, with 1 base of the junction left unmatched. The CDR3 runs 12 residues. The CDR3 DNA follows: TGTGCCAGCAGCAGGGGGCTCAATGAGCAGTTCTTC. Protein product: CASSRGLNEQFF.

This clonotype was observed a handful of times. The chain joins TRBV4-1 to TRBJ2-1; D is possibly TRBD2 (7 bases). The CDR3 runs to 16 residues. Trimming pared 3 bases from V and 0 bases from J, leaving 12 bases between. Looked up from germline, CDR1 is MGHRA and CDR2 is YSYEKL. The CDR3 reads CASSQAGAGSYNEQFF. CDR3 sequence (DNA): TGCGCCAGCAGCCAGGCGGGGGCCGGCTCCTACAATGAGCAGTTCTTC.

The genes are TRBV15 and TRBJ2-5; D is uncertain. Deletions cut 1 base from V and 4 bases from J, with 4 bases between. The CDR3 length is 12 residues. Germline V gives CDR1 LNHNV, CDR2 YYDKDF (reference sequence). CDR3 sequence: CATSRARETQYF. In nucleotides, the CDR3 is TGTGCCACCAGCAGAGCACGAGAGACCCAGTACTTC.

The chain joins TRBV29-1 to TRBJ1-1; no clear D. V was pared by 0 bases and J by 5 bases, with 7 bases between. Germline-derived CDR1 and CDR2 are SQVTM and ANQGSEA. This CDR3 has 12 amino acids. The CDR3 DNA reads as TGCAGCGTTGAAGATCTGGGAACTGAAGCTTTCTTT. It codes for CSVEDLGTEAFF. The variable domain in full, completed from reference TRBV29-1 and TRBJ1-1, reads SAVISQKPSRDICQRGTSLTIQCQVDSQVTMMFWYRQQPGQSLTLIATANQGSEATYESGFVIDKFPISRPNLTFSTLTVSNMSPEDSSIYLCSVEDLGTEAFFGQGTRLTVV.

This clonotype was detected ten times or more. The chain employs TRBV5-1 and TRBJ1-1, with a tentative D call TRBD1 (6 bases). Germline V gene lookup returns CDR1 SGHRS and CDR2 YFSETQ. The CDR3 contains 13 residues. Between the trimmed V and J ends, which lost 7 bases and 3 bases, there was a span of 13 bases. As DNA, the CDR3 is TGCGCCAGCTCTCACAGGGTGGACACTGAAGCTTTCTTT. Translation gives CASSHRVDTEAFF. Full variable domain (outside the CDR3, taken from reference TRBV5-1 and TRBJ1-1): KAGVTQTPRYLIKTRGQQVTLSCSPISGHRSVSWYQQTPGQGLQFLFEYFSETQRNKGNFPGRFSGRQFSNSRSEMNVSTLELGDSALYLCASSHRVDTEAFFGQGTRLTVV.

This clonotype was counted between two and nine times. The chain has TRBV11-2 and TRBJ2-1, with a possible D match to TRBD2 (5 bases). This CDR3 comprises 18 residues. Per the germline V gene, CDR1 is SGHAT and CDR2 is FQNNGV. V was shortened by 5 bases and J by 0 bases, with 20 bases between the two germline ends. CDR3 bases: TGTGCCAGCAGCCGGGCGGGTGGGAGCCAAAGCTCCTACAATGAGCAGTTCTTC. Protein: CASSRAGGSQSSYNEQFF. The full variable domain, in which reference TRBV11-2 and TRBJ2-1 provide the parts outside the CDR3, is EAGVAQSPRYKIIEKRQSVAFWCNPISGHATLYWYQQILGQGPKLLIQFQNNGVVDDSQLPKDRFSAERLKGVDSTLKIQPAKLEDSAVYLCASSRAGGSQSSYNEQFFGPGTRLTVL.

This clonotype was observed at least ten times. The chain combines TRBV7-9 with TRBJ2-1; TRBD1 aligns across 8 bases. The germline gives CDR1 SEHNR, CDR2 FQNEAQ (reference sequence). The ends lost 8 bases at V and 0 bases at J; junction bases unmatched: 3. This CDR3 is built from 14 residues. CDR3 sequence: CASQGASSYNEQFF. The CDR3 DNA is TGTGCCAGCCAGGGGGCCAGCTCCTACAATGAGCAGTTCTTC.

The chain combines TRBV2 with TRBJ1-2, with a possible D match to TRBD1 (6 bases). The length of the CDR3 is 12 residues. Germline CDR1 is SNHLY and CDR2 is FYNNEI. Trimming took 6 bases from V and 6 from J, leaving 11 bases between them. The CDR3 coding sequence is TGTGCCAGCAGCGTACAGGGAAATGGCTACACCTTC. Translation: CASSVQGNGYTF.

This clonotype has only a few counts. CDR3 DNA: TGTGCCAGCAGTCCGGGGGGAGCGGGGTCTTCCTACGAGCAGTACTTC. Amino acids: CASSPGGAGSSYEQYF. This chain uses TRBV6-5 with TRBJ2-7; 7 bases line up with TRBD2. J gave up 1 base and V 5 bases, and 11 bases lay outside the gene matches. This CDR3 has 16 amino acids. Looked up from germline, CDR1 is MNHEY and CDR2 is SVGAGI.

This clonotype was counted many times. This sequence joins TRBV6-1 and TRBJ2-3, with TRBD1 matching 11 bases. Trimming took 1 base from V and 5 from J; bases not matched to a gene: 5. CDR1 is MNHNS and CDR2 is SASEGT in the germline V gene. The CDR3 has 16 amino acids. The CDR3: CASSEGGDRGVDTQYF. CDR3 in DNA: TGTGCCAGCAGTGAAGGAGGGGACAGGGGGGTAGATACGCAGTATTTT.

This clonotype came up many times. This chain connects TRBV7-9 to TRBJ1-1; 7 bases are shared with TRBD1. J was trimmed by 8 bases and V by 5 bases; bases with no gene match: 8. Per germline, CDR1 SEHNR and CDR2 FQNEAQ (reference sequence). This CDR3 comprises 13 residues. The CDR3 DNA follows: TGTGCCAGCAGCCAGAAGGCGGACAGGGAAGCTTTCTTT. Its protein is CASSQKADREAFF. Drawing the rest from reference TRBV7-9 and TRBJ1-1, the complete variable domain is DTGVSQNPRHKITKRGQNVTFRCDPISEHNRLYWYRQTLGQGPEFLTYFQNEAQLEKSRLLSDRFSAERPKGSFSTLEIQRTEQGDSAMYLCASSQKADREAFFGQGTRLTVV.

This clonotype has a handful of counts. J is TRBJ2-7 and V is TRBV21-1; the table's D call, TRBD2, was not checked against the DNA. TRBV21-1 is annotated as a pseudogene. This CDR3 region has 18 residues. CDR3 sequence: CASSKLVEEGLTRSKQYF. Here the CDR3 DNA reads TGTGCCAGCAGCAAATTGGTGGAGGAGGGCCTTACCCGCTCCAAGCAGTACTTC.

This clonotype was observed a handful of times. The chain recombines TRBV9 with TRBJ1-5; D not resolved. CDR3 size: 14 residues. The germline V gene has CDR1 SGDLS and CDR2 YYNGEE. V lost 0 bases, J lost 9 bases, and 13 bases lay in between. In DNA, the CDR3 is TGTGCCAGCAGCGTAGATCTGGGCTCGGGGCCCCAGCATTTT. Translation: CASSVDLGSGPQHF.

The sample holds one count of this clonotype. A much bigger clone sits one base away, suggesting this may be a read error. The CDR3 spells CASTTAGAGRFNIQYF. CDR3 nucleotides: TGTGCCAGCACAACCGCAGGGGCAGGGCGATTTAACATTCAGTACTTC. The J gene is TRBJ2-4, the V gene TRBV6-2 or TRBV6-3; D might be TRBD1 (6 bases). The germline V gene encodes CDR1 MNHEY and CDR2 SVGEGT. This CDR3 comprises 16 residues. Trimming left V 7 bases short and J 7 bases short, with 23 bases between.